A selection of T cell receptor gamma chains follows, all from one sample in a study of gamma-delta T cells after stem cell transplantation. TCRdb redid clone calling on the RT-PCR reads using CATT. The sample has over 4,500 gamma-chain clones, approximately 18% seen once. The sample consisted of gamma-delta T cells. The receptors originated from a human donor. It is not recorded whose cells these are; they may come from a transplant donor. CDR3s include the opening cysteine and the closing phenylalanine or tryptophan.

V gene	J gene	CDR3 protein
TRGV5	TRGJ1/TRGJ2	CATWDRPRYKKLF
TRGV3	TRGJP2	CATWDRRSSSDWIKTF
TRGV9	TRGJ1/TRGJ2	CALWEVPLYYKKLF
TRGV4	TRGJ1/TRGJ2	CATWDGKKLF
TRGV4	TRGJ1/TRGJ2	CATWDGDLNYYKKLF
TRGV2	TRGJ1/TRGJ2	CATWDGLDYYKKLF
TRGV2	TRGJ1/TRGJ2	CATWDGGLVNYKKLF
TRGV5	TRGJ1/TRGJ2	CATWDRPRVGSQPYKKLF
TRGV3	TRGJ1/TRGJ2	CATWFRDYKKLF
TRGV2	TRGJP2	CATWDGRGGDWIKTF
TRGV3	TRGJ1/TRGJ2	CATWDRVVNYYKKLF
TRGV5	TRGJ1/TRGJ2	CATWDGVLDYKKLF
TRGV9	TRGJ1/TRGJ2	CALSKNYYKKLF
TRGV8	TRGJ1/TRGJ2	CATWALPSLNYYKKLF
TRGV9	TRGJ1/TRGJ2	CALWEVKLEYKKLF
TRGV8	TRGJ1/TRGJ2	CATRRNYYKKLF
TRGV4	TRGJP1	CATWDAPYTTGWFKIF
TRGV3	TRGJ1/TRGJ2	CAPWDRLYKKLF
TRGV3	TRGJ1/TRGJ2	CATWDRQAYKKLF
TRGV4	TRGJ1/TRGJ2	CATWDGNKKLF
TRGV3	TRGJ1/TRGJ2	CATWAVIYKKLF
TRGV9	TRGJ1/TRGJ2	CALWEVHKKLF
TRGV9	TRGJ1/TRGJ2	CALWEVHPRCYKKLF
TRGV9	TRGJP	CALWVELGKKIKVF
TRGV9	TRGJ1/TRGJ2	CALWEVHRASYYKELF
TRGV8	TRGJP2	CATWDRGSDWIKTF
TRGV5	TRGJ1/TRGJ2	CATWDSYKKLF
TRGV5	TRGJ1/TRGJ2	CATWDGSNYYKKLF
TRGV5	TRGJ1/TRGJ2	CATWAGYKKLF
TRGV2	TRGJ1/TRGJ2	CATWDAYYYKKLF
TRGV4	TRGJ1/TRGJ2	CATWVCTGRYYKKLF
TRGV3	TRGJP2	CATWDSLDWIKTF
TRGV3	TRGJ1/TRGJ2	CATWDRRRYKKLF
TRGV3	TRGJP2	CATWDRPKEAYIIGSDWIKTF
TRGV9	TRGJP	CALWEVLGELGKKIKVF
TRGV8	TRGJ1/TRGJ2	CATWDSLYYKKLF
TRGV8	TRGJ1/TRGJ2	CATWDDLRGKLF
TRGV5	TRGJ1/TRGJ2	CATWDRRGKLF
TRGV4	TRGJ1/TRGJ2	CATWGRPYYKKLF
TRGV3	TRGJ1/TRGJ2	CATWDRPVERGELF
TRGV9	TRGJP	CALWEVPQELGKKIKVF
TRGV3	TRGJ1/TRGJ2	CATWDRWGYKKLF
TRGV9	TRGJ1/TRGJ2	CALWEVHLGYYKKLF
TRGV2	TRGJ1/TRGJ2	CATWDTRNYYKKLF
TRGV9	TRGJ1/TRGJ2	CALWEFWLF
TRGV3	TRGJ1/TRGJ2	CATWDRDYYKKLF
TRGV5	TRGJ1/TRGJ2	CATWDRRGYYKKLF